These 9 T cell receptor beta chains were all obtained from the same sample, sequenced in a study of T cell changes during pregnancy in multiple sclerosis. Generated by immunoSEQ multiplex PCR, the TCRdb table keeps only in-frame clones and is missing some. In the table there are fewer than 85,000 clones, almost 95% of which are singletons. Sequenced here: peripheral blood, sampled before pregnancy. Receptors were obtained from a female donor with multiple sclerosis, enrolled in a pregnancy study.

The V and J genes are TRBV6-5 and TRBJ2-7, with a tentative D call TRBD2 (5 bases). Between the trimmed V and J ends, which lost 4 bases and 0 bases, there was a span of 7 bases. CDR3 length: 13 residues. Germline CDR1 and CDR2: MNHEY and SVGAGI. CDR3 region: CASSWESSYEQYF. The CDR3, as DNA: TGTGCCAGCAGTTGGGAGAGCTCCTACGAGCAGTACTTC.

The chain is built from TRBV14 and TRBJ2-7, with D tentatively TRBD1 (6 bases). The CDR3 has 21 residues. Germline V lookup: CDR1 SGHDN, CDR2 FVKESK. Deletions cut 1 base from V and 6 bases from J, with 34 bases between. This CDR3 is CASSQGLGQYQSTINLGEQYF. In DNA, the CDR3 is TGTGCCAGCAGCCAAGGGCTCGGACAGTACCAATCTACGATTAATTTAGGCGAGCAGTACTTC.

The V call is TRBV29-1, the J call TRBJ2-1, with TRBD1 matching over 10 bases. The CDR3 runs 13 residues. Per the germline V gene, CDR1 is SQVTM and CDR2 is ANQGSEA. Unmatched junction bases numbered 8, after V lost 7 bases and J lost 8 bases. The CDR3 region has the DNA TGCAGCGCCCGGACAGGGGGGGTAGATGAGCAGTTCTTC. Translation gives CSARTGGVDEQFF.

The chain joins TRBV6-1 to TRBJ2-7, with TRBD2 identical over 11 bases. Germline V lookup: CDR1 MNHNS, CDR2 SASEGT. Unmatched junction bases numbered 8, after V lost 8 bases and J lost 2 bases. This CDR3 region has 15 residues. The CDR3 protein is CASRQTSGGPYEQYF. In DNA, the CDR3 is TGTGCCAGCCGACAAACTAGCGGGGGTCCCTACGAGCAGTACTTC.

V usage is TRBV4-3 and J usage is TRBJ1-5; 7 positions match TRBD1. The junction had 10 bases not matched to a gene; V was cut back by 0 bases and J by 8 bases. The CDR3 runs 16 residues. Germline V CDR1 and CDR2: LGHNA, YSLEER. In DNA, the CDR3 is TGCGCCAGCAGCCAAGATTGGACAGGAGAATCAAAGCCCCAGCATTTT. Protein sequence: CASSQDWTGESKPQHF.

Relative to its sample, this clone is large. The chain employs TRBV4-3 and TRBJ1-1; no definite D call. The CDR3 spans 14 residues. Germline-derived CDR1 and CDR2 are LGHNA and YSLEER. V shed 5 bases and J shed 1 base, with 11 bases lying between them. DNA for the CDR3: TGCGCCAGCAGCGATAACAATGAGAACACTGAAGCTTTCTTT. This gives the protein CASSDNNENTEAFF.

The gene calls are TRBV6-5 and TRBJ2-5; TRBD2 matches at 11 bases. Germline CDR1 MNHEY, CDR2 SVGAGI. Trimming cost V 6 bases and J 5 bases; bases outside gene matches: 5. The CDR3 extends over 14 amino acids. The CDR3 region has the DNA TGTGCCAGCAGCTTAGCGGGAGGGCGGGAGACCCAGTACTTC. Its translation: CASSLAGGRETQYF.

CDR3: CASSSRGLGEETQYF. CDR3 coding DNA: TGTGCCAGCAGTTCCCGGGGACTAGGGGAGGAGACCCAGTACTTC. The chain links TRBV28 to TRBJ2-5; 8 nucleotides line up with TRBD2. Losses at the gene ends were 4 bases for V and 5 bases for J; bases not matched to a gene: 9. The CDR3 covers 15 residues. Germline-derived CDR1 and CDR2 are MDHEN and SYDVKM.

Here the CDR3 DNA reads TGTGCCAGCAGCTTTACAGGTGACTACGAGCAGTACTTC. Translating gives CASSFTGDYEQYF. J is TRBJ2-7 and V is TRBV7-3, with TRBD1 as a possible D gene (5 bases). Trimming removed 3 bases from V and 3 bases from J, with 9 bases in between. Germline CDR1 and CDR2: SGHTA and FQGTGA. There are 13 residues in the CDR3.